The 11 T cell receptor beta chains given below trace back to one sample, sequenced in a study of T cells in Graves' hyperthyroidism and ophthalmopathy. Amplification targeted TCR beta CDR3 regions from RNA transcripts. In the first-round RT-PCR of the TCR CDR3, the HTBI primer set was used. TCRdb re-derived calls from the multiplex PCR reads in MiXCR, one entry per CDR3 protein. The profile shows fewer than 350,000 distinct CDR3 sequences, 13% to 15% of them singletons. Material: blood. Every receptor here comes from a woman between 45 and 60 years old with Graves' hyperthyroidism that later progressed to Graves' ophthalmopathy.

The sample holds many counts of this clonotype. The CDR3 DNA sequence: TGTGCCAGCAGTGCCTTGTCAGTCGATTCACCCCTCCACTTT. Its translation is CASSALSVDSPLHF. The chain uses TRBV2 and TRBJ1-6; no firm D call. V gave up 4 bases and J gave up 8 bases, with 12 bases separating them. The CDR3 loop spans 14 amino acids. Germline V gene sequence: CDR1 SNHLY, CDR2 FYNNEI.

V is TRBV9 and J is TRBJ1-2, with TRBD1 matching over 7 bases. The CDR3 totals 15 residues. Germline loops: CDR1 SGDLS, CDR2 YYNGEE. The ends lost 6 bases at V and 1 base at J; junction bases unmatched: 9. The CDR3 region has the DNA TGTGCCAGCAACTACCGGGACAGCGATAACTATGGCTACACCTTC. Encoded protein: CASNYRDSDNYGYTF.

This clonotype was recorded at least ten times. The V call is TRBV7-3, the J call TRBJ2-1; D might be TRBD2 (6 bases). CDR3 size: 15 residues. V was trimmed by 4 bases and J by 0 bases, leaving 10 bases between them. CDR1 is SGHTA and CDR2 is FQGTGA in the germline V gene. The CDR3 reads CASSSDGSSYNEQFF. The CDR3 DNA is TGTGCCAGCAGCTCCGACGGGAGCTCCTACAATGAGCAGTTCTTC.

This clonotype was recorded many times. V and J are TRBV6-1 and TRBJ2-7; 11 nucleotides agree with TRBD1. V was clipped by 10 bases and J by 4 bases; unmatched bases: 9. Germline V gene lookup returns CDR1 MNHNS and CDR2 SASEGT. The CDR3 loop spans 14 amino acids. DNA of the CDR3: TGTGCCATTCAACGGACAGGGGGCATATACGAGCAGTACTTC. This encodes CAIQRTGGIYEQYF.

In this sample, this clonotype turned up many times. V usage is TRBV28 and J usage is TRBJ1-3, with a possible D match to TRBD1 (6 bases). The CDR3 sequence is 16 residues long. Trimming took 7 bases from V and 4 from J, leaving 20 bases between them. Germline CDR1 reads MDHEN; CDR2 reads SYDVKM. The CDR3 spells CASTLGAGPGGNTIYF. CDR3 in DNA: TGTGCCAGCACCTTGGGGGCAGGTCCAGGAGGAAACACCATATATTTT.

Here the CDR3 DNA reads TGTGCCAGCAGTTTCCTCCGACAGGAGATTCGTAGGGGCTACACCTTC. It is translated as CASSFLRQEIRRGYTF. The gene calls are TRBV28 and TRBJ1-2; D perhaps matches TRBD1 (6 bases). This CDR3 spans 16 amino acids. Germline-derived CDR1 and CDR2 are MDHEN and SYDVKM. V was clipped by 3 bases and J by 8 bases, with 22 bases between them.

This clonotype has a handful of counts. This rearrangement joins TRBV12-3 or TRBV12-4 to TRBJ1-5; D may be TRBD1 (5 bases). V lost 6 bases and J lost 0, with 21 bases in between. The CDR3 sequence is 18 residues long. CDR3 bases: TGTGCCAGCAGGCGGAGAGTGGTGGCAGGGAATAGCAATCAGCCCCAGCATTTT. It encodes CASRRRVVAGNSNQPQHF.

The table lists this clonotype with a few counts. The chain employs TRBV7-9 and TRBJ1-5; tentative D call: TRBD1 (6 bases). The CDR3 consists of 16 residues. The germline V gene encodes CDR1 SEHNR and CDR2 FQNEAQ (reference sequence). The ends were cut back, 0 bases at V and 9 bases at J, with 18 bases in the middle. The CDR3 nucleotides read TGTGCCAGCAGCTTAGCCACTAAGGGACACCCTATGCCCCAGCATTTT. Translating it yields CASSLATKGHPMPQHF.

This clonotype was seen at least ten times. The chain is built from TRBV20-1 and TRBJ1-6, with D hard to call. The CDR3 is 17 residues long. The V end was cut by 1 base, the J end by 0 bases, with 13 bases between. Germline loops: CDR1 DFQATT, CDR2 SNEGSKA (reference sequence). The CDR3 nucleotides are TGCAGTGCTAGAGGACTTGGAGGGCACTCCTATAATTCACCCCTCCACTTT. This encodes CSARGLGGHSYNSPLHF.

This clonotype was observed many times. The rearrangement uses TRBV5-1 and TRBJ2-1, with a weak D call TRBD2 (6 bases). The CDR3 is 12 amino acids. The germline CDR1 and CDR2 sequences are SGHRS and YFSETQ. V lost 4 bases and J 9 bases, leaving 11 bases between the germline ends. The DNA for the CDR3 is TGCGCCAGCAGCGTGACTAGTTTTGAGCAGTTCTTC. This translates into CASSVTSFEQFF.

The rearrangement joins TRBV5-1 to TRBJ2-7; D is unclear. The CDR3 has 15 amino acids. V dropped 0 bases and J dropped 3 bases, with 13 bases sitting between them. Germline values: CDR1 SGHRS, CDR2 YFSETQ. The CDR3 here is CASSLGLGSVYEQYF. The CDR3 region has the DNA TGCGCCAGCAGCTTGGGGTTGGGGTCCGTCTACGAGCAGTACTTC.